This TCR beta chain was identified during a study of CD8 T cells in Susac syndrome. The count of this clonotype is one. Reverse transcription of about 0.45 to 1 ug RNA was performed with random hexamers. TCRdb independently ran MiXCR on the immunoSEQ multiplex PCR reads; one entry per CDR3 protein. The repertoire holds 150,000 to 200,000 distinct CDR3 sequences, approximately 96% seen once, with around 0.15% in the top ten. The CDR3 runs 15 residues. V was pared by 7 bases and J by 2 bases, with 8 bases of the junction left unmatched. The germline V gene encodes CDR1 MNHNY and CDR2 SVGAGI (reference sequence). The authors carried out high-throughput sequencing of TCR beta. They applied it to CD8+ and CD4+ T cells obtained from blood.

J is TRBJ2-7 and V is TRBV6-6; 10 nucleotides agree with TRBD2. The TCR originated in a human donor in good health. Sequences were obtained from CD4+ T cells from PBMCs. In nucleotides, the CDR3 is TGTGCCAGCACCACCAGCGGGGGGGCGGCCTACGAGCAGTACTTC. It codes for CASTTSGGAAYEQYF.